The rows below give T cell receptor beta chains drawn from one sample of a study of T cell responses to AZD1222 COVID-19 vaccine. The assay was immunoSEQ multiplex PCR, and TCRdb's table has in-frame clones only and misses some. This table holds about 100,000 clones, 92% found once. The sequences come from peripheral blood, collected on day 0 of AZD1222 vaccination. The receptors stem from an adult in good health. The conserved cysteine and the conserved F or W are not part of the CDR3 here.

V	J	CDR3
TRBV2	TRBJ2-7	ARSTGSLSYEQY
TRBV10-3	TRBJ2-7	AISDPGQVVDEQY
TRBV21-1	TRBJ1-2	ASSKEGGSTNYGYT
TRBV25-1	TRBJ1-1	ASSPRGQGFTGAF
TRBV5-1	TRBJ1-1	ASSLTGPNTEAF
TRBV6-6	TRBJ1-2	ASISQGGYGYT
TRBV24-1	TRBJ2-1	ATSGGTIHYNNEQF
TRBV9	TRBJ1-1	ASSVGGVGNTEAF
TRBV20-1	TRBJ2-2	SASFMGLVTGELF
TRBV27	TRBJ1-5	ASSSRQGDQPQH
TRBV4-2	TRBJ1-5	ASSQDLFEGGLGQPQH
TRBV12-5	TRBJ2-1	ASGSRGEQF
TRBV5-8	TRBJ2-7	ASSLGTGTGGSYEQY
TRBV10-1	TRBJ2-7	ASSESFGLRY
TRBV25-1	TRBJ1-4	ASSESGRINEKLF
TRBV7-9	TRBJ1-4	ASSLGNSGYATNEKLF
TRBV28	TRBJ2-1	ASITSGSISYNEQF
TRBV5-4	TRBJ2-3	ASSSGQTPSTDTQY
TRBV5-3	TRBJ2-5	ARSLPLQGARETQY
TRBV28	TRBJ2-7	ASSHPLATRPYEQY
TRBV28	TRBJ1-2	ASSFWPGNYGYT
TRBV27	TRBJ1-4	ASSRRDSNEKLF
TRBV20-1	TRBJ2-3	SASKTSGSTDTQY
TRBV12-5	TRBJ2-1	ASGLAESSYNEQF
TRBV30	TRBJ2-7	AWSLFRNEQY
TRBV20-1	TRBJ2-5	SASLQQETQY
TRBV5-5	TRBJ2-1	ASSGYDEQF
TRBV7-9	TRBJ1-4	ASSLMGGNEKLF
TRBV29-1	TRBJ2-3	SLKTGTSGIRGTDTQY
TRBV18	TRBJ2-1	ASSRQLDEQF
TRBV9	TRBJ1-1	ASSPGGANTEAF
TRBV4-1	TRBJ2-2	ASSHQGQGDTGELF
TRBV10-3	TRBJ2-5	AISASGQETQY
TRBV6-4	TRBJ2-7	ASSDSRTSGRSLSYEQY
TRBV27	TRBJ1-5	ASSSDGYSNQPQH
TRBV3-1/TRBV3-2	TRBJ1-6	ASSQTGSPLH
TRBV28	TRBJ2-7	ASSSPTGTYEQY
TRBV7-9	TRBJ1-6	ASSSYIRQGNSPLH
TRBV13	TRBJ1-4	ASSLQGGEKLF